This T cell receptor beta chain was found in a study of blood T cell repertoires in COVID-19. For the study at large: The United States, Italy and Spain were the sources of the acute and convalescent COVID-19 samples.

The assay was immunoSEQ multiplex PCR, and TCRdb's table has in-frame clones only and misses some. The sample carries 90,000 to 140,000 clones, roughly 80% recorded once. This clone was recorded only once. The CDR3 length is 14 residues. Germline V gives CDR1 SNHLY, CDR2 FYNNEI. The V end lost 2 bases, the J end lost 8 bases, and 13 bases lay between the germline ends. This clonotype was obtained from a woman at least 80 years old with acute or convalescent COVID-19. Sequencing used peripheral blood. This chain connects TRBV2 to TRBJ1-3, with D unclear. The CDR3 spells CASSELSVLDTIYF. Written as DNA, the CDR3 is TGTGCCAGCAGTGAATTAAGCGTTCTGGACACCATATATTTT. The full variable domain, in which reference TRBV2 and TRBJ1-3 provide the parts outside the CDR3, is EPEVTQTPSHQVTQMGQEVILRCVPISNHLYFYWYRQILGQKVEFLVSFYNNEISEKSEIFDDQFSVERPDGSNFTLKIRSTKLEDSAMYFCASSELSVLDTIYFGEGSWLTVV.